The 29 T cell receptor beta chains below come from one sample, sequenced in a study of graft-versus-host responses after intestinal transplantation. Method: immunoSEQ multiplex PCR; TCRdb's copy keeps in-frame clones and lacks some. This table has approximately 86,000 clones, 91% appearing once. The antigens these receptors bind are not known. The sequenced sample was unstimulated CD4+ T cells sorted from spleen or lymph node cells, obtained before intestinal transplant. The receptors shown here come from a human donor who received an intestinal transplant.

The chain joins TRBV13 to TRBJ2-3; 8 bases agree with TRBD2. In germline, CDR1 is PRHDT, CDR2 FYEKMQ (reference sequence). The CDR3 contains 16 residues. V was clipped by 5 bases and J by 5 bases; unmatched bases: 12. The CDR3, as DNA: TGTGCCAGCAGCCGAGCGGGGGCCGGGTTCGTAGATACGCAGTATTTT. Its protein is CASSRAGAGFVDTQYF.

The genes are TRBV7-2 and TRBJ2-5, with D tentatively TRBD2 (6 bases). The V and J ends lost 1 base and 3 bases respectively, with 15 bases between them. The CDR3 covers 16 residues. Germline CDR1 and CDR2: SGHTA and FQGNSA. The CDR3, as DNA: TGTGCCAGCAGCTTAGGGAGAGGCCGGGGGAAAGAGACCCAGTACTTC. Its protein is CASSLGRGRGKETQYF.

This chain joins TRBV4-3 and TRBJ2-7; 10 bases agree with TRBD2. From germline, CDR1 is LGHNA and CDR2 YSLEER. Losses at the gene ends were 3 bases for V and 5 bases for J; bases not matched to a gene: 10. The CDR3 is 16 residues long. CDR3 loop: CASSQGLVAGGHEQYF. CDR3 bases: TGCGCCAGCAGCCAGGGACTAGTAGCGGGGGGTCACGAGCAGTACTTC.

The chain recombines TRBV5-1 with TRBJ2-3, with TRBD2 matching over 10 bases. Trimming cost V 2 bases and J 5 bases; bases outside gene matches: 8. The germline CDR1 and CDR2 sequences are SGHRS and YFSETQ. This CDR3 comprises 16 residues. CDR3 DNA: TGCGCCAGCAGCTTAGGAAGCGGGGGGGCTGGAGATACGCAGTATTTT. Translation: CASSLGSGGAGDTQYF.

V and J are TRBV5-1 and TRBJ2-7; D ambiguous. V lost 7 bases and J 0 bases, leaving 5 bases between the germline ends. The CDR3 is 11 residues long. In germline, CDR1 is SGHRS, CDR2 YFSETQ. The CDR3 region is CASRSSYEQYF. CDR3 DNA: TGCGCCAGCCGGAGCTCCTACGAGCAGTACTTC.

This clone was detected only once. J is TRBJ1-2 and V is TRBV11-3; D is ambiguous. Germline V lookup: CDR1 SGHNT, CDR2 YENEEA. The CDR3 extends over 12 amino acids. The V and J ends lost 0 bases and 10 bases respectively, with 9 bases between them. The CDR3: CASSLDPRVYTF. The CDR3 DNA sequence: TGTGCCAGCAGCTTAGATCCGAGGGTCTACACCTTC. Variable domain in full (rest from reference TRBV11-3 and TRBJ1-2): EAGVVQSPRYKIIEKKQPVAFWCNPISGHNTLYWYLQNLGQGPELLIRYENEEAVDDSQLPKDRFSAERLKGVDSTLKIQPAELGDSAVYLCASSLDPRVYTFGSGTRLTVV.

V gene TRBV5-6 combines with J gene TRBJ2-3; 8 nucleotides match TRBD1. With 0 bases clipped from V and 5 bases from J, the junction kept 2 bases outside the gene matches. The CDR3 runs 14 residues. The V gene's germline CDR1 is SGHDT and CDR2 YYEEEE. The CDR3 DNA reads TGTGCCAGCAGCTTGGACAGGGGGAGAGATACGCAGTATTTT. Its protein is CASSLDRGRDTQYF.

The rearrangement links TRBV5-1 to TRBJ2-7; weak D call: TRBD1 (5 bases). V lost 0 bases and J lost 3, with 16 bases in between. The germline CDR1 and CDR2 sequences are SGHRS and YFSETQ. This CDR3 region has 16 residues. CDR3 region: CASSLGLAKGLYEQYF. CDR3 bases: TGCGCCAGCAGCTTGGGGTTGGCGAAGGGGCTCTACGAGCAGTACTTC.

The V call is TRBV6-5, the J call TRBJ2-7; 13 nucleotides agree with TRBD2. V lost 6 bases, J lost 2 bases, and 4 bases stayed unmatched. The CDR3 contains 15 residues. The germline V gene encodes CDR1 MNHEY and CDR2 SVGAGI. The CDR3 nucleotides read TGTGCCAGCAGCCGGACTAGCGGGGGAACCTACGAGCAGTACTTC. This encodes CASSRTSGGTYEQYF.

The table lists this clone with a count of one. The V gene is TRBV6-6, the J gene TRBJ2-3; 9 nucleotides match TRBD1. The V and J ends lost 2 bases and 2 bases, in that order; junction bases with no gene match: 5. The CDR3 is 16 residues long. CDR1 is MNHNY, CDR2 SVGAGI, per germline (reference sequence). The CDR3 spells CASSYPGQGATDTQYF. Written as DNA, the CDR3 is TGTGCCAGCAGTTACCCGGGACAGGGAGCCACAGATACGCAGTATTTT.

J is TRBJ1-1 and V is TRBV19; D is undetermined. There are 13 residues in the CDR3. Trimming cost V 6 bases and J 0 bases, with 8 bases left between them. The V gene's germline CDR1 is LNHDA and CDR2 SQIVND (reference sequence). CDR3 region: CASSTSVNTEAFF. CDR3 DNA: TGTGCCAGTAGCACCTCAGTGAACACTGAAGCTTTCTTT.

The V and J genes are TRBV29-1 and TRBJ2-3, with 7 nucleotides matching TRBD2. The CDR3 loop spans 13 amino acids. Trimming removed 5 bases from V and 1 base from J; junction bases left unmatched: 3. The germline V gene encodes CDR1 SQVTM and CDR2 ANQGSEA. The CDR3 sequence is CSVSRGGTDTQYF. As DNA, the CDR3 is TGCAGCGTTTCTCGGGGGGGCACAGATACGCAGTATTTT.

The gene calls are TRBV6-1 and TRBJ1-5; perhaps TRBD1 as D (5 bases). The CDR3 is made up of 15 amino acids. Germline V gene sequence: CDR1 MNHNS, CDR2 SASEGT. Trimming cost V 10 bases and J 4 bases, with 20 bases left between them. The CDR3 sequence is CATKRGGSENQPQHF. The DNA for the CDR3 is TGTGCCACCAAACGCGGGGGAAGCGAAAATCAGCCCCAGCATTTT.

V gene TRBV30 combines with J gene TRBJ1-2, with 7 bases lining up with TRBD1. This CDR3 has 13 residues. Losses at the gene ends were 0 bases for V and 7 bases for J; bases not matched to a gene: 5. Germline CDR1 reads GTSNPN; CDR2 reads SVGIG (reference sequence). In DNA, the CDR3 is TGTGCCTGGAGTGTAGGGGGCCGGGGTGGCTACACCTTC. This encodes CAWSVGGRGGYTF.

This clone was observed a single time. The chain uses TRBV7-8 and TRBJ1-6; weak D call: TRBD1 (6 bases). The CDR3 sequence is 16 residues long. Trimming removed 1 base from V and 5 bases from J, with 12 bases in between. CDR1 is SGHVS and CDR2 is FQNEAQ in the germline V gene. The CDR3 DNA reads TGTGCCAGCAGCTTAGAGTTGGGACACAATAATTCACCCCTCCACTTT. It translates to CASSLELGHNNSPLHF.

The rearrangement joins TRBV18 to TRBJ1-6; D may be TRBD1 (5 bases). Germline assignment: CDR1 KGHSH and CDR2 LQKENI. V gave up 6 bases and J gave up 4 bases, with 13 bases separating them. This CDR3 has 15 amino acids. CDR3 loop: CASSLSRDYNSPLHF. In DNA, the CDR3 is TGTGCCAGCTCCCTAAGCAGGGATTATAATTCACCCCTCCACTTT.

The chain is built from TRBV7-2 and TRBJ2-1, with 11 bases fitting TRBD2. This CDR3 is 18 amino acids long. Germline V gene sequence: CDR1 SGHTA, CDR2 FQGNSA. The V and J ends lost 4 bases and 0 bases, in that order; junction bases with no gene match: 8. The CDR3, as DNA: TGTGCCAGCAGCTCGCTAGCGGGGGGCCTTAGCTCCTACAATGAGCAGTTCTTC. Its translation: CASSSLAGGLSSYNEQFF.

This clone was observed a few times. The V call is TRBV10-3, the J call TRBJ1-1; D perhaps matches TRBD1 (5 bases). The CDR3 extends over 15 amino acids. V dropped 3 bases and J dropped 1 base, with 12 bases sitting between them. Germline V gene data show CDR1 as ENHRY and CDR2 as SYGVKD. For the CDR3, the DNA is TGTGCCATCAGTGATAGGGGCACTTCGAACACTGAAGCTTTCTTT. This codes for CAISDRGTSNTEAFF.

The chain recombines TRBV14 with TRBJ1-2; 7 nucleotides line up with TRBD1. V shed 4 bases, J shed 5 bases, and the junction held 7 bases outside the gene matches. The germline V gene has CDR1 SGHDN and CDR2 FVKESK. The CDR3 length is 14 residues. The CDR3 sequence is CASSLNTGDYGYTF. DNA for the CDR3: TGTGCCAGCAGCCTAAATACAGGGGATTATGGCTACACCTTC.

The chain couples TRBV7-2 to TRBJ2-1; 8 positions match TRBD2. The CDR3 totals 15 residues. The V gene's germline CDR1 is SGHTA and CDR2 FQGNSA. The V gene end was trimmed by 2 bases and the J gene end by 10 bases; junction bases not matched to a gene: 10. The CDR3 here is CASSLSGGATSEQFF. The CDR3 DNA reads as TGTGCCAGCAGCTTATCCGGGGGGGCTACTAGCGAGCAGTTCTTC.

V usage is TRBV7-2 and J usage is TRBJ2-7; 9 nucleotides line up with TRBD1. The V gene end was trimmed by 4 bases and the J gene end by 3 bases; junction bases not matched to a gene: 7. The CDR3 covers 15 residues. The germline CDR1 and CDR2 sequences are SGHTA and FQGNSA. As DNA, the CDR3 is TGTGCCAGCAGCTCAACCGGGACAGGGAACTACGAGCAGTACTTC. Protein sequence: CASSSTGTGNYEQYF.

V is TRBV2 and J is TRBJ2-2, with 7 bases aligning to TRBD1. Germline V gene data show CDR1 as SNHLY and CDR2 as FYNNEI. This CDR3 has 16 residues. The junction had 5 bases not matched to a gene; V was cut back by 4 bases and J by 0 bases. The CDR3 reads CASSAPRGTNTGELFF. DNA of the CDR3: TGTGCCAGCAGTGCTCCCAGGGGGACGAACACCGGGGAGCTGTTTTTT.

The chain combines TRBV7-8 with TRBJ1-5; D perhaps matches TRBD1 (6 bases). The germline CDR1 and CDR2 sequences are SGHVS and FQNEAQ. This CDR3 contains 15 residues. Trimming took off 7 bases at V and 1 base at J, with 14 bases between the two ends. The CDR3 is CASNPGTLSNQPQHF. The CDR3 nucleotides are TGTGCCAGCAACCCCGGGACACTGAGCAATCAGCCCCAGCATTTT.

The chain links TRBV6-5 to TRBJ1-1; D is perhaps TRBD1 (6 bases). Germline CDR1 is MNHEY and CDR2 is SVGAGI. The CDR3 has 14 amino acids. The ends were cut back, 0 bases at V and 3 bases at J, with 8 bases in the middle. The CDR3 nucleotides are TGTGCCAGCAGTTACTCTCCAGGGGACACTGAAGCTTTCTTT. This encodes CASSYSPGDTEAFF.

The chain joins TRBV7-2 to TRBJ2-7, with 8 bases that match TRBD1. The CDR3 consists of 13 residues. Looked up from germline, CDR1 is SGHTA and CDR2 is FQGNSA. Trimming removed 4 bases from V and 2 bases from J; junction bases left unmatched: 1. CDR3 nucleotide sequence: TGTGCCAGCAGCTGGGACAGGACCTACGAGCAGTACTTC. Residues: CASSWDRTYEQYF.

CDR3 region: CASSRWTSGGAGGELFF. In DNA form, the CDR3 reads TGTGCCAGTAGTAGATGGACTAGCGGGGGGGCAGGCGGGGAGCTGTTTTTT. This chain joins TRBV19 and TRBJ2-2; 15 nucleotides match TRBD2. Per the germline V gene, CDR1 is LNHDA and CDR2 is SQIVND (reference sequence). V lost 4 bases and J lost 7; bases outside the gene matches: 7. The CDR3 contains 17 residues. The full variable domain, in which reference TRBV19 and TRBJ2-2 provide the parts outside the CDR3, is DGGITQSPKYLFRKEGQNVTLSCEQNLNHDAMYWYRQDPGQGLRLIYYSQIVNDFQKGDIAEGYSVSREKKESFPLTVTSAQKNPTAFYLCASSRWTSGGAGGELFFGEGSRLTVL.

This chain connects TRBV27 to TRBJ2-1; 8 nucleotides agree with TRBD2. V trimming: 8 bases; J trimming: 7 bases; junction bases outside the gene matches: 16. This CDR3 is built from 16 residues. Per germline, CDR1 MNHEY and CDR2 SMNVEV (reference sequence). The DNA of the CDR3 is TGTGCCAGCCGTCTGTTGGCTAGCGGGTTTTGGAATGAGCAGTTCTTC. Translation gives CASRLLASGFWNEQFF.

This chain links TRBV19 with TRBJ1-2, with 10 bases identical to TRBD1. This CDR3 comprises 14 residues. The junction had 0 bases not matched to a gene; V was cut back by 4 bases and J by 1 base. CDR1 is LNHDA and CDR2 is SQIVND in the germline V gene (reference sequence). CDR3 amino acids: CASSRTGGNYGYTF. CDR3 DNA sequence: TGTGCCAGTAGTAGGACAGGGGGTAACTATGGCTACACCTTC.

The genes are TRBV9 and TRBJ1-2; D is undetermined. Germline CDR1 SGDLS, CDR2 YYNGEE. Trimming pared 3 bases from V and 7 bases from J, leaving 16 bases between. The CDR3 covers 14 residues. The CDR3 here is CASSGRTSRPGYTF. The CDR3 DNA is TGTGCCAGCAGCGGGAGGACCTCCCGGCCTGGCTACACCTTC.